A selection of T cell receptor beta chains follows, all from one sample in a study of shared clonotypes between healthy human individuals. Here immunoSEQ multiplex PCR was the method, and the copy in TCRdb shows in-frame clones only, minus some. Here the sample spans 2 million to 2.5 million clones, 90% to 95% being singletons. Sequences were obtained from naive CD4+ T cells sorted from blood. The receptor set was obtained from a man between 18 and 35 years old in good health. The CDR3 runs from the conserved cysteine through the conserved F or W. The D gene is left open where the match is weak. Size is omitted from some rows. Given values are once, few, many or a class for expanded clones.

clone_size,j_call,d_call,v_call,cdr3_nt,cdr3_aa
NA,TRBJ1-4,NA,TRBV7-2,TGTGCCAGCAGCCGGGATATACAGGGAGTGGAGAGTGAAAAACTGTTTTTT,CASSRDIQGVESEKLFF
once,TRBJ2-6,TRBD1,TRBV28,TGTGCCAGCAGTAGACGACAGGGGCGTTACTCTGGGGCCAACGTCCTGACTTTC,CASSRRQGRYSGANVLTF
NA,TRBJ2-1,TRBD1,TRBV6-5,TGTGCCAGCCGCGGACAGGGTTACAATGAGCAGTTCTTC,CASRGQGYNEQFF
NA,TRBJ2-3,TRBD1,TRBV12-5,TGTGCTAGTGGTTTCGGACAGGGGGACACAGATACGCAGTATTTT,CASGFGQGDTDTQYF
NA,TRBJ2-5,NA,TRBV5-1,TGCGCCAGCAGCTTGTTACGGTTAGGAGAGACCCAGTACTTC,CASSLLRLGETQYF
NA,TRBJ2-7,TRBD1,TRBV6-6,TGTGCCAGCAGTATGAACAGGGGGCCATACGAGCAGTACTTC,CASSMNRGPYEQYF
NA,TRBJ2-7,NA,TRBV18,TGTGCCAGCTCACCACTCCTACAGGGAACGAACGAGCAGTACTTC,CASSPLLQGTNEQYF
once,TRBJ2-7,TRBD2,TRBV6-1,TGTGCCAGCAGTACTCCTAGCGGGGGGTCCTACGAGCAGTACTTC,CASSTPSGGSYEQYF
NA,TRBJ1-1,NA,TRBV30,TGTGCCTGGAACAGCGACCACACTGAAGCTTTCTTT,CAWNSDHTEAFF
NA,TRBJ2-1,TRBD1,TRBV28,TGTGCCAGCAGTTTATCAATATTGGGACAGCACAATGAGCAGTTCTTC,CASSLSILGQHNEQFF
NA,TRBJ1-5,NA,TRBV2,TGTGCCAGCAGTGACCCGGCCCTCAGCAATCAGCCCCAGCATTTT,CASSDPALSNQPQHF
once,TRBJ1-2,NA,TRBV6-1,TGTGCCAGCAGTAGTATCCCTGGCTACACCTTC,CASSSIPGYTF
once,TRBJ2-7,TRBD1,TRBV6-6,TGTGCCAGCAGCCGACAGGGCGGATTCGAGCAGTACTTC,CASSRQGGFEQYF
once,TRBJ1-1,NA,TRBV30,TGTGCCTGGAGTGTACAAAGACACACTGAAGCTTTCTTT,CAWSVQRHTEAFF
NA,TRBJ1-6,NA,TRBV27,TGTGCCAGCAGTTTAGAAAGTAGCTCCTATAATTCACCCCTCCACTTT,CASSLESSSYNSPLHF
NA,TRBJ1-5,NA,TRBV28,TGTGCCAGCAGTCCCAGGGTTAGCAATCAGCCCCAGCATTTT,CASSPRVSNQPQHF
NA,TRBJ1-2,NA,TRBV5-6,TGTGCCAGCAGCGCTTCATCCTATGGCTACACCTTC,CASSASSYGYTF
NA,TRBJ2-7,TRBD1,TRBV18,TGTGCCAGCTCAACCACGACAGGGGGTGCCAACGAGCAGTACTTC,CASSTTTGGANEQYF
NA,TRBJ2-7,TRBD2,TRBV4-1,TGCGCCAGCAGCCAAGCGGAGACTAGCGGCGAGCAGTACTTC,CASSQAETSGEQYF
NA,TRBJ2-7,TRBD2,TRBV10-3,TGTGCCATCACGGAGCGGGGGGGATCCGAGCAGTACTTC,CAITERGGSEQYF
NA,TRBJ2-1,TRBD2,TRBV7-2,TGTGCCAGCAGCAGGACTAGCGGGATGACTGAGCAGTTCTTC,CASSRTSGMTEQFF
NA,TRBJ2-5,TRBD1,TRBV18,TGTGCCAGCTCACAGACAGGGAAAGAGACCCAGTACTTC,CASSQTGKETQYF
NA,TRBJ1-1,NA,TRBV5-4,TGTGCCAGCAGCCCCGGTGGGGGCGGCACTGAAGCTTTCTTT,CASSPGGGGTEAFF
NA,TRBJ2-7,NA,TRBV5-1,TGCGCCAGCAGCTTGTCGGACGAGCAGTACTTC,CASSLSDEQYF
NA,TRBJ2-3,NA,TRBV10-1,TGCGCCAGCAGTGAGCAGATCACAGATACGCAGTATTTT,CASSEQITDTQYF
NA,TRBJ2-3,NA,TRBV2,TGTGCCAGCAGCGACAAACGTCCCGCAGATACGCAGTATTTT,CASSDKRPADTQYF
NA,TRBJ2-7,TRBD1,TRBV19,TGTGCCAGTAGTATAGAGACAGGGGGCTCCTACGAGCAGTACTTC,CASSIETGGSYEQYF
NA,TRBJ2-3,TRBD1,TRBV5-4,TGTGCCAGCAGCCCCCGACAGGGCACGGATACGCAGTATTTT,CASSPRQGTDTQYF
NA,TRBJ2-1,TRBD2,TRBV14,TGTGCCAGCAGCCAAGCCGTAGCGGGAGTCCCGGACGGTGAGCAGTTCTTC,CASSQAVAGVPDGEQFF
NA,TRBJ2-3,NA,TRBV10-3,TGTGCCACTCATTACGAACCCAGTGCAGATACGCAGTATTTT,CATHYEPSADTQYF
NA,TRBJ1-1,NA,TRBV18,TGTGCCAGCTCTCAGGACAGCTACACTGAAGCTTTCTTT,CASSQDSYTEAFF
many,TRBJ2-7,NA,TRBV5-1,TGCGCCAGCAGCTTGGATGGGGGCGCGGTCTACGAGCAGTACTTC,CASSLDGGAVYEQYF
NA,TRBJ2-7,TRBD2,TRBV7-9,TGTGCCAGCAGCTTAGTGGTAGCGGGGAGCTCCTACGAGCAGTACTTC,CASSLVVAGSSYEQYF
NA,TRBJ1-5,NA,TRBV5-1,TGCGCCAGCAGCCCAACCGCGGGGGATAGCAATCAGCCCCAGCATTTT,CASSPTAGDSNQPQHF
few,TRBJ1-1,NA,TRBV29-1,TGCAGAGTGGGGTTGGGCACTGAAGCTTTCTTT,CRVGLGTEAFF
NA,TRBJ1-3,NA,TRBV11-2,TGTGCCAGCAGCTCTGCCTTTCTTACTGGAAACACCATATATTTT,CASSSAFLTGNTIYF
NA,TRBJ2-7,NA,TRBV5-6,TGTGCCAGCAGCTCACTAGAGTACGAGCAGTACTTC,CASSSLEYEQYF
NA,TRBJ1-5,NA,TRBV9,TGTGCCAGCAGCGTAGGGGGATTTGGGGGTCAGCCCCAGCATTTT,CASSVGGFGGQPQHF
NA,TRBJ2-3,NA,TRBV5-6,TGTGCCAGCAGCCCGGGGAGACCCACAGATACGCAGTATTTT,CASSPGRPTDTQYF
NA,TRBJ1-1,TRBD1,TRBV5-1,TGCGCCAGCAGCTCCCGGACAGGAGGGAACACTGAAGCTTTCTTT,CASSSRTGGNTEAFF
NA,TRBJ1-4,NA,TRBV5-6,TGTGCCAGCAGCTTACTGTGGGGAGGGCTTAATGAAAAACTGTTTTTT,CASSLLWGGLNEKLFF
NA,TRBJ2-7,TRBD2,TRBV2,TGTGCCAGCAGGACTAGCGGGGAGCACGAGCAGTACTTC,CASRTSGEHEQYF
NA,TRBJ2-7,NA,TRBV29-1,TGCAGCGTTGAAGTTTGGGGGGAGGATCCCGCTGGCGAGCAGTACTTC,CSVEVWGEDPAGEQYF
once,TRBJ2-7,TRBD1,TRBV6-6,TGTGCCAGCAGACCCTTGGGACAGACCTACGAGCAGTACTTC,CASRPLGQTYEQYF
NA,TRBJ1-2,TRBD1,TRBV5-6,TGTGCCAGCAGCGAGGGACAGGGCCATGGCTACACCTTC,CASSEGQGHGYTF
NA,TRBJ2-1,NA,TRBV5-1,TGCGCCAGCGCCCGACTGGGGGACGGAGAGCAGTTCTTC,CASARLGDGEQFF
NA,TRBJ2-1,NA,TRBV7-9,TGTGCCAGCAGCTTAGCACTAGCCGCCAATGAGCAGTTCTTC,CASSLALAANEQFF
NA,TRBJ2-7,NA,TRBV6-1,TGTGCCAGCAGTGACGAGGGGCCCTACGAGCAGTACTTC,CASSDEGPYEQYF
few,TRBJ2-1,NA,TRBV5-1,TGCGCCAGCAGCTTGGTTCAGGCCTCCTACAATGAGCAGTTCTTC,CASSLVQASYNEQFF
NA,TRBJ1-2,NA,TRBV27,TGTGCCAGCAGTTCTCTTGGGGGGCGAGGTGTCACCTTC,CASSSLGGRGVTF
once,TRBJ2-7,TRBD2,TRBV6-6,TGTGCCAGCACCAACAGCGGGAGTGGTCTCGAGCAGTACTTC,CASTNSGSGLEQYF
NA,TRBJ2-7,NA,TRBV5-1,TGCGCCAGCAGCCTGGGACACCTCTACGAGCAGTACTTC,CASSLGHLYEQYF
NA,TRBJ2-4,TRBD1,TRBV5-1,TGCGCCAGCAGCTTGAGGGGGACAGGGGTATTTGAGATAGCCAAAAACATTCAGTACTTC,CASSLRGTGVFEIAKNIQYF